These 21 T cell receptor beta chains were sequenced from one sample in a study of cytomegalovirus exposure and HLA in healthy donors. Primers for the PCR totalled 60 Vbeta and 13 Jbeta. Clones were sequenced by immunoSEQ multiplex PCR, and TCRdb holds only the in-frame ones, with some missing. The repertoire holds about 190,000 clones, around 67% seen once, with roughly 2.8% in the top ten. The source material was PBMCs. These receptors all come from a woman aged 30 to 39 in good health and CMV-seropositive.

CDR3 bases: TGTGCCAGCAGCGTAGTGACTAGCGGGAGTAATGAGCAGTTCTTC. As protein: CASSVVTSGSNEQFF. This rearrangement joins TRBV9 to TRBJ2-1; 12 bases are shared with TRBD2. With V trimmed by 0 bases and J by 7 bases, 2 bases remained unmatched. The CDR3 has 15 residues. Germline CDR1 is SGDLS and CDR2 is YYNGEE.

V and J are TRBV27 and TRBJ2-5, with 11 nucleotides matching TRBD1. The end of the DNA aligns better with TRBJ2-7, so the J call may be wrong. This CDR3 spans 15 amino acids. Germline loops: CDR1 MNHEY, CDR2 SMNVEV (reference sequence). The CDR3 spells CASRRLGQGAYEQYF. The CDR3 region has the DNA TGTGCCAGCAGGCGGTTGGGACAGGGGGCCTACGAGCAGTACTTC.

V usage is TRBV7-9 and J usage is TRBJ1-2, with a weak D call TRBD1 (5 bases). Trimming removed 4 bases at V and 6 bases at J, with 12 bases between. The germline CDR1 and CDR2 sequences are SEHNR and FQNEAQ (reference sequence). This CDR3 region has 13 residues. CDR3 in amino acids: CASSSGGTDGYTF. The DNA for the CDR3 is TGTGCCAGCAGCTCCGGCGGGACGGATGGCTACACCTTC.

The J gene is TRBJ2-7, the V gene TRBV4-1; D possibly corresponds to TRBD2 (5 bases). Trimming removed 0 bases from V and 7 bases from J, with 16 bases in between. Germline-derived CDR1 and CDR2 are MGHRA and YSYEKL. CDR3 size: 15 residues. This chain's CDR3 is CASSQDGAGPWEQYF. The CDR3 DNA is TGCGCCAGCAGCCAAGACGGCGCGGGCCCTTGGGAGCAGTACTTC.

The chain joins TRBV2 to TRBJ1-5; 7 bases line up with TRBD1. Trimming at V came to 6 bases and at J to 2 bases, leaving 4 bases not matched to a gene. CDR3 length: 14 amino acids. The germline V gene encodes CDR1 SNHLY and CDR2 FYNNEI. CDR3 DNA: TGTGCCAGCAGCGCAACAGGGGGCAATCAGCCCCAGCATTTT. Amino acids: CASSATGGNQPQHF.

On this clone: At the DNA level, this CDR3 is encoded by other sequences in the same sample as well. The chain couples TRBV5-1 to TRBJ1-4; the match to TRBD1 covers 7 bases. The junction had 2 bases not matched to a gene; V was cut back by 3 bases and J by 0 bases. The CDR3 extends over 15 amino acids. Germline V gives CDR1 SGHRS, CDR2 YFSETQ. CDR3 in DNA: TGCGCCAGCAGCTCTACAGGGGCAACTAATGAAAAACTGTTTTTT. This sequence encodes CASSSTGATNEKLFF.

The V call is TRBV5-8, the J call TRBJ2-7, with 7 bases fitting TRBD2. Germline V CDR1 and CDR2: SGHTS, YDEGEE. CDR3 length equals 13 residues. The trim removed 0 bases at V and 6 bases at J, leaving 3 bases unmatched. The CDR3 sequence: CASSLGGSGEQYF. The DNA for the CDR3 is TGTGCCAGCAGCTTGGGCGGGAGTGGCGAGCAGTACTTC.

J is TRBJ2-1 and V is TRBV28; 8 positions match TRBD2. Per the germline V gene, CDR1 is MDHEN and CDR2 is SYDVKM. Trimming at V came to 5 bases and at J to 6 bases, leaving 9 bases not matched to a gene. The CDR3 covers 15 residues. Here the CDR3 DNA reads TGTGCCAGCAGTCTAGGGATAGCGGGGAGCAATGAGCAGTTCTTC. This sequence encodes CASSLGIAGSNEQFF.

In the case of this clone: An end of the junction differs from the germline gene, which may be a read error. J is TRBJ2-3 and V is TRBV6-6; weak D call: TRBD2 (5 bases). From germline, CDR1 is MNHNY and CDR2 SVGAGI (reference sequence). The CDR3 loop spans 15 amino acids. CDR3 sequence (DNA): TGTGCCAGCAGTTACCAAGGATCTAGCACAGATGCGCAGTATTTT. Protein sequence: CASSYQGSSTDAQYF.

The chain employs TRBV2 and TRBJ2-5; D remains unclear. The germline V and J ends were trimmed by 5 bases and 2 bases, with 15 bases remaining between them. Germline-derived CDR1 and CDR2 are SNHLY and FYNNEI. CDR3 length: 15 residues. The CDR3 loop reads CASSRQVTSQETQYF. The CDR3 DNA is TGTGCCAGCAGTCGGCAGGTCACCTCTCAAGAGACCCAGTACTTC.

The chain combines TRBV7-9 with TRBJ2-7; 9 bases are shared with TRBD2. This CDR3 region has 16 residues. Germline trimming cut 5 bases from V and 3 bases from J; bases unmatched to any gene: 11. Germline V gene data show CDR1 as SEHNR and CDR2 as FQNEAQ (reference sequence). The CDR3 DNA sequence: TGTGCCAGCAGCCCCCTGGGGAGCGGGAGGATCTACGAGCAGTACTTC. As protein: CASSPLGSGRIYEQYF.

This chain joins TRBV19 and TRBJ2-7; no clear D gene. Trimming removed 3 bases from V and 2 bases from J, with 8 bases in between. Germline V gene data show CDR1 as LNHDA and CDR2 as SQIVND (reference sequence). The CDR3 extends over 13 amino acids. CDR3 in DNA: TGTGCCAGTAGTATTCAGGTGACCTACGAGCAGTACTTC. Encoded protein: CASSIQVTYEQYF.

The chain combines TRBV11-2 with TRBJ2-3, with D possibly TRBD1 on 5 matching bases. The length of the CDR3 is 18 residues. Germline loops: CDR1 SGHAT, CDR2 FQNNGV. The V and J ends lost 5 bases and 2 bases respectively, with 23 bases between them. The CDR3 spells CASSHKVPPTEFTDTQYF. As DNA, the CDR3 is TGTGCCAGCAGCCATAAGGTTCCGCCGACAGAGTTCACAGATACGCAGTATTTT.

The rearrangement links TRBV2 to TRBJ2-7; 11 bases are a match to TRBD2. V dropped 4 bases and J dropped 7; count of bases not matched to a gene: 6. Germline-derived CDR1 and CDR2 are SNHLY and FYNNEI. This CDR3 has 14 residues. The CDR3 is CASSGLAGGGEQYF. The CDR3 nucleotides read TGTGCCAGCAGTGGCCTAGCGGGAGGAGGGGAGCAGTACTTC.

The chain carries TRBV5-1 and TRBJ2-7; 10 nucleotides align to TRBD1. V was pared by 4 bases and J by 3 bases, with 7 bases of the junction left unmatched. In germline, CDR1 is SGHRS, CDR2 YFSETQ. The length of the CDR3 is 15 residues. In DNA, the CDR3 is TGCGCCAGCAGCCTCCGGACAGGGGGAATCTACGAGCAGTACTTC. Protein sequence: CASSLRTGGIYEQYF.

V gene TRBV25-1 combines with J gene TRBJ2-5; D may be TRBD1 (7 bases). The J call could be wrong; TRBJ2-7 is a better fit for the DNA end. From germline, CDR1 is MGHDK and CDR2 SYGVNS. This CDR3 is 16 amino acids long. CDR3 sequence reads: CASSEYQGGSSYEQYF. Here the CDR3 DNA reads TGTGCCAGCAGTGAATATCAGGGGGGCAGCTCCTACGAGCAGTACTTC.

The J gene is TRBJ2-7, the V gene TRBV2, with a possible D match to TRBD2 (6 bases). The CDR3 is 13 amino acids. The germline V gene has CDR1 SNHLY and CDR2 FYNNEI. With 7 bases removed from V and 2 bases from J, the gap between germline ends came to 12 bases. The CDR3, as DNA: TGTGCCAGCATGCGGGGCCCAGCCTACGAGCAGTACTTC. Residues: CASMRGPAYEQYF.

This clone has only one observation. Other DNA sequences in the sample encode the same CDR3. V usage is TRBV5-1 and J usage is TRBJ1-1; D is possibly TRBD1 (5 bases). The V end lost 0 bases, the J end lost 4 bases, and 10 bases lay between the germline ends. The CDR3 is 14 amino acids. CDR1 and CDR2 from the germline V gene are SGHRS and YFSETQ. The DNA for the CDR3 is TGCGCCAGCAGCTTGGCGGGGGTTGGCACTGAAGCTTTCTTT. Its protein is CASSLAGVGTEAFF.

This CDR3 is CASSLARINTGELFF. Here the CDR3 DNA reads TGTGCCAGCAGCTTGGCCAGGATCAACACCGGGGAGCTGTTTTTT. The V gene is TRBV5-6, the J gene TRBJ2-2, with D uncertain. Germline V gene data show CDR1 as SGHDT and CDR2 as YYEEEE. The CDR3 sequence is 15 residues long. V was clipped by 0 bases and J by 2 bases, with 8 bases between them. Using reference TRBV5-6 and TRBJ2-2 for the parts outside the CDR3, the full variable domain is DAGVTQSPTHLIKTRGQQVTLRCSPKSGHDTVSWYQQALGQGPQFIFQYYEEEERQRGNFPDRFSGHQFPNYSSELNVNALLLGDSALYLCASSLARINTGELFFGEGSRLTVL.

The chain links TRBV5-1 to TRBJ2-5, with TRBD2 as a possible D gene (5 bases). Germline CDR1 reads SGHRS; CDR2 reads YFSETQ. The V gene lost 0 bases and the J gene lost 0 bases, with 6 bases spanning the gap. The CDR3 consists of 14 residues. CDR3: CASSLGGYQETQYF. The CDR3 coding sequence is TGCGCCAGCAGCTTGGGAGGGTACCAAGAGACCCAGTACTTC.

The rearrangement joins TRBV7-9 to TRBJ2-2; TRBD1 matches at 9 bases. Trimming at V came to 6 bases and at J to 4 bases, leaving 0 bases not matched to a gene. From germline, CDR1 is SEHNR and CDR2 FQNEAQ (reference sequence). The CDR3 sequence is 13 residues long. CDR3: CASRTGGTGELFF. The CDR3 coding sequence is TGTGCCAGCAGGACAGGGGGCACCGGGGAGCTGTTTTTT.